This TCR beta chain originates from a study of blood T cell repertoires in COVID-19 (dated by TCRdb to 2020 to 2021). Background for the entire study: Samples covering the acute and convalescent phases of COVID-19 were provided by collaborators in the United States, Italy and Spain. The material from the prospective study consisted of cDNA or gDNA derived from T cells, B-cell-depleted T cells, or PBMCs. Deeply sampled blood TCRbeta repertoires from subjects exposed to, actively infected with, or recovered from COVID-19 were included in the dataset. The repertoires were released in a freely available public database intended as a resource for research on the immune response to SARS-CoV-2. Samples were obtained from the ongoing ImmuneRACE study (first 160 participants) and from 950 to 1,500 subjects provided by 6 global collaborators. A de-identified subject ID, COVID-19 status, age in years and sex were almost always included in the sample metadata. HLA class I and class II types, where available, came from metadata supplied by the sample provider rather than from assay-based typing.

TCRbeta CDR3 regions were amplified from genomic DNA using the immunoSEQ Assay, a bias-controlled multiplex PCR. For the original study's pipeline: Nucleated cell counts per sample were estimated from amplification of reference gene primers within the assay. To quantify the absolute abundance of each unique TCRbeta CDR3 rearrangement, sequence reads were collapsed and filtered. Productive Simpson clonality was computed per sample as the square root of Simpson's diversity index over productive rearrangements. TCRdb stores this immuneACCESS table with in-frame sequences only. Part of the clones is absent; in the studies checked, under half of the shortfall reflects unresolved V genes, and no reason is known for the rest. V, J and clone size derive from that table, while D and trimming were established from the DNA sequence. In this sample the table shows 65,000 to 95,000 clones, roughly 82% of which occur a single time. Of the sample, 20% to 25% is held by the ten largest clones.

From the germline V gene (reference sequence), CDR1 is LNHDA and CDR2 is SQIVND. Inclusive of the bounding cysteine and phenylalanine, the CDR3 is 13 residues long. Only the CDR3 region is kept as DNA, spanning 39 bases read in frame from base 1. V drops 5 bases and J drops 9 bases, leaving 16 bases in between. Study-wide findings and limitations: Clinical and demographic metadata were provided uncurated, with the amount varying by source and participant.

Worth noting for this clone: Its antigen is still unknown. No per-base quality is available; no much larger clone lies one base away.

The collaborating institutions used their own protocols to collect whole blood in K2EDTA tubes. For TCRbeta analysis, collaborator samples were shipped as frozen whole blood, as isolated PBMCs, or as DNA extracted from either sample type. Material: peripheral blood. The TCR comes from a woman between 45 and 65 years old with acute or convalescent COVID-19. The V and J segments used are TRBV19 and TRBJ1-1; TRBD1 might be the D gene, on 5 matching bases. The nucleotide sequence reads TGTGCCAGTAGTTTATCTCTAGACAGCAAAGCTTTCTTT. Its coded protein is CASSLSLDSKAFF. The full variable domain, completed from the reference TRBV19 and TRBJ1-1 proteins outside the CDR3, reads DGGITQSPKYLFRKEGQNVTLSCEQNLNHDAMYWYRQDPGQGLRLIYYSQIVNDFQKGDIAEGYSVSREKKESFPLTVTSAQKNPTAFYLCASSLSLDSKAFFGQGTRLTVV.